These 15 T cell receptor beta chains came from one sample sequenced in a study of cytomegalovirus exposure and HLA in healthy donors (dated by TCRdb to about 2017). Library construction relied on the immunoSEQ multiplex PCR assay. For the multiplex PCR, a mixture combining 60 forward primers for TCR Vbeta segments and 13 reverse primers for TCR Jbeta segments was used. Imported from immuneACCESS, the table was reduced by TCRdb to in-frame sequences with V and J called. These copies leave out some clones; in studies compared against another copy, an unresolved V gene accounts for under half, and the cause of the remainder is not known. The table for this sample lists fewer than 120,000 clones; roughly 78% of them were counted only once. The ten top clones hold under 1.5% of the sample. Sequencing was carried out using PBMCs. Receptors originate from a woman between 25 and 40 years old in good health and CMV-seronegative.

This CDR3 is CASSSISQGTDTQYF. The DNA of the CDR3 is TGTGCCAGCAGTTCAATCTCACAGGGCACAGATACGCAGTATTTT. The gene calls are TRBV6-5 and TRBJ2-3, with D perhaps TRBD1 (5 bases). The germline V and J ends were trimmed by 4 bases and 1 base, with 12 bases remaining between them. Per the germline V gene, CDR1 is MNHEY and CDR2 is SVGAGI. This CDR3 comprises 15 residues.

The gene calls are TRBV29-1 and TRBJ2-7, with D perhaps TRBD1 (6 bases). The V gene lost 6 bases and the J gene lost 0 bases, with 15 bases spanning the gap. The CDR3 has 14 residues. Germline V gene sequence: CDR1 SQVTM, CDR2 ANQGSEA. This CDR3 reads CSVTNPDSSYEQYF. The CDR3 nucleotides read TGCAGCGTAACGAATCCGGACAGCTCCTACGAGCAGTACTTC.

V and J are TRBV7-2 and TRBJ2-1; possible D gene TRBD2, 6 bases. CDR1 and CDR2 from the germline V gene are SGHTA and FQGNSA. The CDR3 extends over 15 amino acids. Trimming removed 1 base at V and 3 bases at J, with 10 bases between. DNA of the CDR3: TGTGCCAGCAGCTTAGGAGCAGCGGGCTACAATGAGCAGTTCTTC. Amino acid sequence: CASSLGAAGYNEQFF.

This clone appeared a few times. The chain recombines TRBV28 with TRBJ1-1, with 9 bases matching TRBD1. CDR3 length: 17 residues. Germline loops: CDR1 MDHEN, CDR2 SYDVKM. V was pared by 1 base and J by 3 bases, with 9 bases of the junction left unmatched. CDR3 protein: CASSLLQGAQRHTEAFF. The CDR3 DNA is TGTGCCAGCAGTTTATTACAGGGGGCGCAGAGGCACACTGAAGCTTTCTTT.

V usage is TRBV27 and J usage is TRBJ2-5, with 7 bases that match TRBD1. The CDR3 covers 14 residues. V shed 5 bases and J 1 base; nucleotides not matched to a gene: 4. The V gene's germline CDR1 is MNHEY and CDR2 SMNVEV (reference sequence). CDR3: CASSPWTGQETQYF. The CDR3 nucleotides are TGTGCCAGCAGTCCGTGGACAGGCCAAGAGACCCAGTACTTC.

The chain couples TRBV6-6 to TRBJ2-7; 7 nucleotides line up with TRBD2. The junction had 15 bases not matched to a gene; V was cut back by 8 bases and J by 2 bases. This CDR3 is built from 16 residues. Per the germline V gene, CDR1 is MNHNY and CDR2 is SVGAGI (reference sequence). Here the CDR3 DNA reads TGTGCCAGCGTGGAGACCCCCCCGGGAGGCCCCTACGAGCAGTACTTC. Protein: CASVETPPGGPYEQYF.

This chain connects TRBV28 to TRBJ2-3; 8 bases are a match to TRBD1. This CDR3 region has 19 residues. The junction had 15 bases not matched to a gene; V was cut back by 0 bases and J by 4 bases. The germline V gene encodes CDR1 MDHEN and CDR2 SYDVKM. Written as DNA, the CDR3 is TGTGCCAGCAGTTTATGGCAGGGGGCGGGAACAGGATGGCCAGATACGCAGTATTTT. Protein: CASSLWQGAGTGWPDTQYF.

The chain couples TRBV7-2 to TRBJ2-1; 7 bases are a match to TRBD1. The CDR3 length is 13 residues. The germline CDR1 and CDR2 sequences are SGHTA and FQGNSA. V lost 4 bases to trimming and J lost 3 bases; unmatched junction nucleotides: 0. In nucleotides, the CDR3 is TGTGCCAGCAGCTGGGACAGCTACAATGAGCAGTTCTTC. Encoded protein: CASSWDSYNEQFF.

The J gene is TRBJ2-5, the V gene TRBV29-1; tentative D call: TRBD2 (5 bases). Trimming took off 6 bases at V and 2 bases at J, with 10 bases between the two ends. The CDR3 is made up of 12 amino acids. Per germline, CDR1 SQVTM and CDR2 ANQGSEA. CDR3 loop: CSVRRGQETQYF. Here the CDR3 DNA reads TGCAGCGTCCGCCGGGGTCAAGAGACCCAGTACTTC.

The CDR3 DNA sequence: TGTGCCTGGAGTGTAGGGGATCTCTACGAGCAGTACTTC. Encoded protein: CAWSVGDLYEQYF. The V and J genes are TRBV30 and TRBJ2-7, with a tentative D call TRBD1 (5 bases). This CDR3 comprises 13 residues. The V gene's germline CDR1 is GTSNPN and CDR2 SVGIG (reference sequence). Trimming stripped 0 bases from V and 3 bases from J, with 9 bases between.

This chain connects TRBV2 to TRBJ2-5; 11 positions match TRBD1. Germline V lookup: CDR1 SNHLY, CDR2 FYNNEI. Trimming removed 9 bases from V and 4 bases from J; junction bases left unmatched: 1. This CDR3 region has 12 residues. CDR3: CASGTGGETQYF. The CDR3 bases are TGTGCCAGTGGGACAGGGGGAGAGACCCAGTACTTC.

This rearrangement joins TRBV5-1 to TRBJ2-4; 8 nucleotides agree with TRBD2. Trimming at V came to 4 bases and at J to 0 bases, leaving 3 bases not matched to a gene. This CDR3 is 15 amino acids long. Germline loops: CDR1 SGHRS, CDR2 YFSETQ. The CDR3 DNA sequence: TGCGCCAGCAGCGACGGGGGGGGAGCCAAAAACATTCAGTACTTC. It encodes CASSDGGGAKNIQYF. Using reference TRBV5-1 and TRBJ2-4 for the parts outside the CDR3, the full variable domain is KAGVTQTPRYLIKTRGQQVTLSCSPISGHRSVSWYQQTPGQGLQFLFEYFSETQRNKGNFPGRFSGRQFSNSRSEMNVSTLELGDSALYLCASSDGGGAKNIQYFGAGTRLSVL.

The rearrangement joins TRBV7-6 to TRBJ1-6; 11 bases are a match to TRBD1. Germline trimming cut 1 base from V and 12 bases from J; bases unmatched to any gene: 5. This CDR3 region has 15 residues. The V gene's germline CDR1 is SGHVS and CDR2 FNYEAQ. CDR3 in DNA: TGTGCCAGCAGCTTAGGGACAGGGGGCTGGGTACCCCTCCACTTT. Protein sequence: CASSLGTGGWVPLHF. Together with reference TRBV7-6 and TRBJ1-6, the CDR3 gives the full variable domain: GAGVSQSPRYKVTKRGQDVALRCDPISGHVSLYWYRQALGQGPEFLTYFNYEAQQDKSGLPNDRFSAERPEGSISTLTIQRTEQRDSAMYRCASSLGTGGWVPLHFGNGTRLTVT.

V is TRBV5-4 and J is TRBJ2-1; TRBD2 matches at 7 bases. V trimming: 4 bases; J trimming: 12 bases; junction bases outside the gene matches: 22. This CDR3 contains 17 residues. CDR1 is SGHNT, CDR2 YYREEE, per germline (reference sequence). Written as DNA, the CDR3 is TGTGCCAGCAGCCCGAACGCTGCTAGCGGCATCTCGAGTGTGCAGTTCTTC. This gives the protein CASSPNAASGISSVQFF.

The chain carries TRBV15 and TRBJ2-7; D perhaps matches TRBD1 (6 bases). V lost 5 bases and J lost 1, with 15 bases in between. Per germline, CDR1 LNHNV and CDR2 YYDKDF (reference sequence). The length of the CDR3 is 15 residues. CDR3 nucleotide sequence: TGTGCCACCAGCGACCGGGACAAATTATCCTACGAGCAGTACTTC. This encodes CATSDRDKLSYEQYF.